This TCR beta chain was observed in a study of regulatory T cells in long-lasting Graves disease. Time point indicated: newly diagnosed GD, antithyroid drugs for less than 3 months. After RNA was extracted from PBMCs, the TCR library was made from it. The CDR3 covers 14 residues. Germline V gene lookup returns CDR1 KGHDR and CDR2 SFDVKD. With V trimmed by 3 bases and J by 4 bases, 1 base remained unmatched. CDR3 regions were amplified by Arm-PCR using iRepertoire HTBI primers to build TCR beta libraries. One entry per CDR3 protein results from TCRdb running MiXCR on the multiplex PCR reads. The data contain 200,000 to 250,000 distinct CDR3 sequences, roughly 19% of them seen just once; the ten biggest clones take up 10% to 15%. This clonotype came up many times. The same data also went into a second study, on T cells in Graves' hyperthyroidism and ophthalmopathy.

V and J are TRBV24-1 and TRBJ1-2, with 10 bases identical to TRBD1. The receptor comes from a woman younger than 45 with Graves disease. The sample here was peripheral blood mononuclear cells (PBMCs), taken at new diagnosis, from a patient treated with antithyroid drugs. The CDR3 spells CATSDRDRGYGYTF. As DNA, the CDR3 is TGTGCCACCAGTGATCGGGACAGGGGCTATGGCTACACCTTC.